The 10 T cell receptor beta chains in this list originate from one sample, sequenced in a study of cytomegalovirus exposure and HLA in healthy donors. The PCR had 60 Vbeta and 13 Jbeta primers. The table came from immunoSEQ multiplex PCR; TCRdb's copy has only in-frame clones and leaves some out. Its table lists roughly 77,000 clones. The sequencing input was PBMCs. The receptors here all came from a man aged 25-40 years in good health and CMV-seronegative.

This rearrangement joins TRBV6-5 to TRBJ2-7; TRBD1 aligns across 9 bases. V shed 2 bases and J 0 bases; nucleotides not matched to a gene: 2. Germline V gives CDR1 MNHEY, CDR2 SVGAGI. CDR3 length equals 15 residues. The CDR3 loop reads CASSYVGQGSYEQYF. The CDR3 nucleotides read TGTGCCAGCAGTTACGTGGGACAGGGCTCCTACGAGCAGTACTTC.

The chain is built from TRBV20-1 and TRBJ2-7, with D maybe TRBD1 (6 bases). This CDR3 has 11 amino acids. CDR1 is DFQATT and CDR2 is SNEGSKA in the germline V gene (reference sequence). The ends were cut back, 6 bases at V and 3 bases at J, with 9 bases in the middle. CDR3 coding DNA: TGCAGTGCGGGGGCGGGCTACGAGCAGTACTTC. It encodes CSAGAGYEQYF.

The chain is built from TRBV5-6 and TRBJ2-7; 10 bases map to TRBD1. V lost 0 bases and J lost 4; bases outside the gene matches: 10. Germline V gives CDR1 SGHDT, CDR2 YYEEEE. The CDR3 sequence is 17 residues long. This chain's CDR3 is CASSLGWGTGEGYEQYF. The CDR3 nucleotides read TGTGCCAGCAGCTTGGGATGGGGGACAGGGGAAGGGTACGAGCAGTACTTC. The full variable domain, in which reference TRBV5-6 and TRBJ2-7 provide the parts outside the CDR3, is DAGVTQSPTHLIKTRGQQVTLRCSPKSGHDTVSWYQQALGQGPQFIFQYYEEEERQRGNFPDRFSGHQFPNYSSELNVNALLLGDSALYLCASSLGWGTGEGYEQYFGPGTRLTVT.

The chain combines TRBV5-6 with TRBJ1-2, with 8 bases that match TRBD1. Looked up from germline, CDR1 is SGHDT and CDR2 is YYEEEE. V was pared by 4 bases and J by 6 bases, with 8 bases of the junction left unmatched. There are 14 residues in the CDR3. CDR3 DNA sequence: TGTGCCAGCAGCCCCCCGTGGGACAGGAATGGCTACACCTTC. Protein sequence: CASSPPWDRNGYTF.

The rearrangement joins TRBV5-4 to TRBJ1-1; the D gene is possibly TRBD1 (6 bases). CDR1 SGHNT and CDR2 YYREEE come from the germline V gene (reference sequence). V gave up 4 bases and J gave up 1 base, with 11 bases separating them. This CDR3 region has 14 residues. CDR3 coding DNA: TGTGCCAGCAGCACGGACAGAAAGAACACTGAAGCTTTCTTT. This gives the protein CASSTDRKNTEAFF.

The rearrangement uses TRBV19 and TRBJ1-5; D gene unclear. The germline V gene encodes CDR1 LNHDA and CDR2 SQIVND (reference sequence). The CDR3 runs to 15 residues. Trimming took off 3 bases at V and 0 bases at J, with 9 bases between the two ends. The CDR3 loop is CASSIEGYSNQPQHF. The CDR3 bases are TGTGCCAGTAGTATCGAGGGATATAGCAATCAGCCCCAGCATTTT.

V and J are TRBV11-3 and TRBJ2-7, with D tentatively TRBD1 (6 bases). Germline-derived CDR1 and CDR2 are SGHNT and YENEEA. The V gene lost 4 bases and the J gene lost 1 base, with 11 bases spanning the gap. The length of the CDR3 is 14 residues. The DNA of the CDR3 is TGTGCCAGCAGCTCCGACAGGTCTTCCTACGAGCAGTACTTC. It yields the protein CASSSDRSSYEQYF. Combining the CDR3 with reference TRBV11-3 and TRBJ2-7 gives the whole variable domain EAGVVQSPRYKIIEKKQPVAFWCNPISGHNTLYWYLQNLGQGPELLIRYENEEAVDDSQLPKDRFSAERLKGVDSTLKIQPAELGDSAVYLCASSSDRSSYEQYFGPGTRLTVT.

The chain couples TRBV2 to TRBJ1-6, with D possibly TRBD1 on 5 matching bases. The CDR3 loop spans 12 amino acids. Germline V gene data show CDR1 as SNHLY and CDR2 as FYNNEI. With 6 bases removed from V and 10 bases from J, the gap between germline ends came to 10 bases. The CDR3 DNA follows: TGTGCCAGCAGAGGGGTAGGATCACCCCTCCACTTT. Translated: CASRGVGSPLHF.

The chain recombines TRBV11-2 with TRBJ2-1; 11 bases agree with TRBD1. Germline V gene data show CDR1 as SGHAT and CDR2 as FQNNGV. This CDR3 comprises 15 residues. Trimming removed 5 bases from V and 4 bases from J; junction bases left unmatched: 4. The DNA for the CDR3 is TGTGCCAGCAGCCCTGGGGACAGGGGGTACAATGAGCAGTTCTTC. This gives the protein CASSPGDRGYNEQFF.

The chain has TRBV29-1 and TRBJ1-2; D is possibly TRBD1 (5 bases). The CDR3 length is 12 residues. Trimming left V 7 bases short and J 2 bases short, with 11 bases between. Germline CDR1 and CDR2: SQVTM and ANQGSEA. CDR3 nucleotide sequence: TGCAGCGCCCCAGGACAAAACTATGGCTACACCTTC. It specifies CSAPGQNYGYTF.